The rows below give T cell receptor beta chains drawn from one sample of a study of OX40 agonist ivuxolimab in advanced cancers. Using immunoSEQ multiplex PCR, the repertoire was profiled, and TCRdb retains in-frame clones only, with some absent. This table holds about 41,000 clones, around 87% found once. Sequences were derived from CD4+ or CD8+ T cells sorted from blood, sampled in a trial of the OX40 agonist ivuxolimab. Every receptor here comes from an adult with an advanced solid tumor such as melanoma, head and neck, liver or kidney cancer. Both conserved end residues are part of each CDR3. D genes are given only for firm matches. Rows may omit the clone size; those that give it use once, few, many or a size class.

d_call | j_call | v_call | clone_size | cdr3_aa | cdr3_nt
- | TRBJ2-5 | TRBV7-9 | - | CASSSLEFEETQYF | TGTGCCAGCAGCTCACTCGAGTTCGAAGAGACCCAGTACTTC
TRBD2 | TRBJ2-1 | TRBV4-1 | - | CASSAPPGGSSYNEQFF | TGCGCCAGCAGCGCCCCCCCGGGGGGGAGCTCCTACAATGAGCAGTTCTTC
TRBD2 | TRBJ2-7 | TRBV6-5 | few | CASSYSLAGVYEQYF | TGTGCCAGCAGTTACTCGTTAGCGGGAGTCTACGAGCAGTACTTC
- | TRBJ2-3 | TRBV28 | - | CASSSRDRRDTQYF | TGTGCCAGCAGTTCAAGGGACCGTCGCGATACGCAGTATTTT
- | TRBJ1-1 | TRBV28 | - | CASSLLTWGDTEAFF | TGTGCCAGCAGTTTACTGACATGGGGGGACACTGAAGCTTTCTTT
- | TRBJ1-3 | TRBV2 | - | CASIETDSGNTIYF | TGTGCCAGCATTGAGACGGACTCTGGAAACACCATATATTTT
TRBD2 | TRBJ2-2 | TRBV4-2 | - | CASSQAGLAYANTGELFF | TGTGCCAGCAGCCAAGCGGGACTAGCGTACGCGAACACCGGGGAGCTGTTTTTT
TRBD1 | TRBJ1-6 | TRBV5-8 | - | CASSLGTGQVSPLHF | TGTGCCAGCAGCTTGGGGACGGGACAGGTATCACCCCTCCACTTT
- | TRBJ2-7 | TRBV6-5 | - | CASSYSAPGLAYEQYF | TGTGCCAGCAGTTACTCGGCCCCGGGACTCGCCTACGAGCAGTACTTC
TRBD2 | TRBJ2-1 | TRBV5-4 | - | CASSPVTSGRGREQFF | TGTGCCAGCAGCCCCGTGACTAGCGGGAGGGGCAGGGAGCAGTTCTTC
- | TRBJ1-1 | TRBV4-1 | - | CASSLAGHLNTEAFF | TGCGCCAGCAGCCTTGCGGGACACCTAAACACTGAAGCTTTCTTT
- | TRBJ2-7 | TRBV5-8 | once | CASSLASWGWNEQYF | TGTGCCAGCAGCTTGGCATCTTGGGGGTGGAACGAGCAGTACTTC
- | TRBJ1-4 | TRBV28 | - | CASSEVNEKLFF | TGTGCCAGCAGTGAGGTGAATGAAAAACTGTTTTTT
- | TRBJ2-2 | TRBV19 | - | CASSIETGVGELFF | TGTGCCAGTAGTATCGAGACAGGCGTCGGGGAGCTGTTTTTT
TRBD1 | TRBJ2-7 | TRBV11-2 | - | CASSSKGQVGEQYF | TGTGCCAGCAGCTCCAAGGGACAGGTTGGCGAGCAGTACTTC
- | TRBJ2-7 | TRBV28 | - | CASRAESAITYEQYF | TGTGCCAGCAGGGCGGAAAGTGCTATTACCTACGAGCAGTACTTC
- | TRBJ1-1 | TRBV18 | - | CASSPPERQTGEAFF | TGTGCCAGCTCACCACCGGAAAGGCAAACCGGGGAAGCTTTCTTT
- | TRBJ1-3 | TRBV7-6 | - | CASSPGTGRNTIYF | TGTGCCAGCAGCCCCGGAACAGGGCGTAACACCATATATTTT
- | TRBJ2-1 | TRBV30 | - | CAWRRWTGTSNNEQFF | TGTGCCTGGAGAAGGTGGACCGGGACCTCAAACAATGAGCAGTTCTTC
- | TRBJ1-5 | TRBV28 | - | CASSLGNQPQHF | TGTGCCAGCAGTTTAGGAAATCAGCCCCAGCATTTT
- | TRBJ1-5 | TRBV27 | few | CASRVRGDNSNQPQHF | TGTGCCAGCAGGGTTCGGGGGGACAATAGCAATCAGCCCCAGCATTTT
TRBD2 | TRBJ2-4 | TRBV2 | - | CASSETSGRNIQYF | TGTGCCAGCAGTGAGACTAGCGGTAGGAACATTCAGTACTTC
- | TRBJ1-2 | TRBV21-1 | - | CASSSWDTYYGYTF | TGTGCCAGCAGCAGTTGGGACACATACTATGGCTACACCTTC
- | TRBJ1-2 | TRBV6-5 | - | CASSGQPYGYTF | TGTGCCAGCAGCGGACAGCCGTATGGCTACACCTTC
- | TRBJ1-1 | TRBV6-6 | - | CASSYRVEDTEAFF | TGTGCCAGCAGTTACAGGGTGGAAGACACTGAAGCTTTCTTT
- | TRBJ2-7 | TRBV7-6 | - | CASSPGPGRPRHEQYF | TGTGCCAGCAGCCCAGGCCCCGGCCGACCTCGGCACGAGCAGTACTTC
- | TRBJ2-5 | TRBV28 | - | CASSSPGGLGQETQYF | TGTGCCAGCAGTTCCCCCGGGGGGCTAGGACAAGAGACCCAGTACTTC
TRBD1 | TRBJ2-7 | TRBV27 | - | CASGRQGAGYEQYF | TGTGCCAGCGGGAGACAGGGGGCAGGATACGAGCAGTACTTC